This T cell receptor (beta chain) was identified during a study of shared clonotypes between healthy human individuals. Overall study findings and caveats: The researchers took only blood, and tissue repertoires probably look different. The authors expected sequencing depth to affect clonotype sharing among donors.

Samples left unsorted employed about 100 million PBMCs for genomic DNA. This clone has just one count. Its specificity is unknown. Deep was the level at which the assay was run. Sequenced by immunoSEQ multiplex PCR; TCRdb stores in-frame clones only, minus some. Of approximately 500,000 clones listed, over 70% were seen once; the top ten hold roughly 13%. Sequencing was performed on PBMCs. This clonotype was obtained from a woman aged 35 to 49 in good health. Some clones in this sample may be carry-over from other donors' samples.

The chain's CDR3 is CASGRAQTDTQYF. CDR3 nucleotides: TGTGCCAGCGGGAGGGCTCAAACAGATACGCAGTATTTT. The chain combines TRBV6-5 with TRBJ2-3, with TRBD2 matching over 7 bases. Trimming removed 8 bases from V and 3 bases from J; junction bases left unmatched: 5. Germline CDR1 and CDR2: MNHEY and SVGAGI. This CDR3 spans 13 amino acids.